What follows are 25 T cell receptor beta chains derived from one specimen sequenced in a study of tumor and adjacent non-tumor tissue in lung cancer. Three rounds of nested PCR, following a modified ARM-PCR protocol, produced the TCRbeta library. TCRdb itself ran the multiplex PCR reads through MiXCR, one entry per CDR3 protein. The sample contains around 140,000 distinct CDR3 sequences, roughly 66% of which appear only once. No cell sorting was done before RNA was extracted from the tissue. The source material was lung tumor tissue. The source is a man aged 55 to 70 with small cell lung cancer.

This clonotype has only a few counts. The junction does not match germline at one end; this may be a read error. CDR3 sequence (DNA): TGCAGCGTTCGGACGGCCGATAATTCACTCCTCCACTTT. Amino acids: CSVRTADNSLLHF. The chain is built from TRBV29-1 and TRBJ1-6; no clear D gene. CDR1 and CDR2 (germline): SQVTM, ANQGSEA. CDR3 length: 13 amino acids. Full variable domain (rest looked up from reference TRBV29-1 and TRBJ1-6): SAVISQKPSRDICQRGTSLTIQCQVDSQVTMMFWYRQQPGQSLTLIATANQGSEATYESGFVIDKFPISRPNLTFSTLTVSNMSPEDSSIYLCSVRTADNSLLHFGNGTRLTVT.

This chain uses TRBV29-1 with TRBJ1-5, with D perhaps matching TRBD1 (5 bases). The germline CDR1 and CDR2 sequences are SQVTM and ANQGSEA. Trimming pared 6 bases from V and 4 bases from J, leaving 10 bases between. This CDR3 is built from 12 residues. CDR3 in amino acids: CSVRDGNQPQHF. Here the CDR3 DNA reads TGCAGCGTCCGGGACGGGAATCAGCCCCAGCATTTT.

Worth noting for this clonotype: Just one base apart from a much larger clone, this may be a read error. The chain is built from TRBV7-8 and TRBJ2-1; D unclear. The germline gives CDR1 SGHVS, CDR2 FQNEAQ. The length of the CDR3 is 11 residues. CDR3 DNA sequence: TGTTCCAGCAGCCGTGGACCTGAGCAGTTCTTC. Its protein product is CSSSRGPEQFF.

In regard to this clonotype: This may come from a read error, since a much larger clone is one base off. The chain recombines TRBV20-1 with TRBJ1-1; weak D call: TRBD1 (5 bases). Germline lookup yields CDR1 DFQATT and CDR2 SNEGSKA (reference sequence). There are 11 residues in the CDR3. The CDR3 protein is CSAKGTTEALF. The CDR3 nucleotides are TGCAGTGCTAAAGGGACCACTGAAGCTTTATTT.

V gene TRBV11-2 combines with J gene TRBJ2-7, with D unclear. Per the germline V gene, CDR1 is SGHAT and CDR2 is FQNNGV. This CDR3 comprises 12 residues. CDR3 in DNA: TGTGCCGGCAGGTCCACGCCATACGAGCAGTACGTC. It translates to CAGRSTPYEQYV.

The chain uses TRBV7-3 and TRBJ2-1; D is tentatively TRBD1 or TRBD2 (5 bases each). V was clipped by 4 bases and J by 4 bases, with 8 bases between them. Germline V lookup: CDR1 SGHTA, CDR2 FQGTGA. The CDR3 loop spans 13 amino acids. This CDR3 is CASSWGPYNEQFF. The CDR3 DNA reads TGTGCCAGCAGCTGGGGACCGTACAATGAGCAGTTCTTC.

This chain uses TRBV6-6 with TRBJ2-7, with 14 bases identical to TRBD2. The CDR3 consists of 15 residues. Germline V gene sequence: CDR1 MNHNY, CDR2 SVGAGI (reference sequence). The CDR3, as DNA: TGTGTCTGCAGTAGGGGGACTAGCGGGAGTCACGAGCAGTACTTC. Translation gives CVCSRGTSGSHEQYF.

CDR3 in DNA: TGCAGCGGGTGGGACAGGGGAACGGGAACCCAGTACTTC. This sequence encodes CSGWDRGTGTQYF. J is TRBJ2-5 and V is TRBV29-1; 10 bases are a match to TRBD1. The germline V gene has CDR1 SQVTM and CDR2 ANQGSEA. Trimming removed 7 bases from V and 8 bases from J; junction bases left unmatched: 10. The CDR3 runs 13 residues.

This chain uses TRBV11-1 with TRBJ1-2, with TRBD1 identical over 7 bases. Germline CDR1 is SGHAT and CDR2 is FQDESV (reference sequence). With 7 bases clipped from V and 12 bases from J, the junction kept 14 bases outside the gene matches. This CDR3 comprises 13 residues. In nucleotides, the CDR3 is TGTGCCAGCAACTTTACAGGGGAGGCTTGCCACACCTTC. As protein: CASNFTGEACHTF.

Regarding this clonotype: The conserved phenylalanine or tryptophan normally closing the CDR3 is absent here, so this likely arose from a read error. CDR3 in amino acids: CASSPMTGSYEQYI. Written as DNA, the CDR3 is TGTGCCAGCAGTCCTATGACAGGCTCCTACGAGCAGTACATC. This chain uses TRBV6-5 with TRBJ2-7, with D possibly being TRBD1 (6 bases). This CDR3 contains 14 residues. Germline V gene data show CDR1 as MNHEY and CDR2 as SVGAGI. The V gene lost 5 bases and the J gene lost 0 bases, with 11 bases spanning the gap.

For this clonotype: A much bigger clone sits one base away, suggesting this may be a read error. The gene calls are TRBV27 and TRBJ2-5; D gene ambiguous. Germline-derived CDR1 and CDR2 are MNHEY and SMNVEV (reference sequence). CDR3 size: 14 residues. The CDR3: CASSLEGYQETQHF. CDR3 DNA sequence: TGTGCCAGCAGTTTGGAAGGTTACCAAGAGACCCAGCACTTC.

Worth noting for this clonotype: The germline gene is not matched at one end of the junction; a read error may be the cause. This chain uses TRBV7-9 with TRBJ1-5; TRBD1 might be the D (5 bases). Germline CDR1 and CDR2: SEHNR and FQNEAQ (reference sequence). CDR3 length: 15 amino acids. DNA of the CDR3: TGTACCAGCAGCTCCGGGACGGAACTCGCGCAGCCCCATCATTTT. Its protein product is CTSSSGTELAQPHHF. Drawing the rest from reference TRBV7-9 and TRBJ1-5, the complete variable domain is DTGVSQNPRHKITKRGQNVTFRCDPISEHNRLYWYRQTLGQGPEFLTYFQNEAQLEKSRLLSDRFSAERPKGSFSTLEIQRTEQGDSAMYLCTSSSGTELAQPHHFGDGTRLSIL.

The chain joins TRBV11-2 to TRBJ2-5; the D gene is possibly TRBD2 (5 bases). The V end lost 3 bases, the J end lost 4 bases, and 9 bases lay between the germline ends. Looked up from germline, CDR1 is SGHAT and CDR2 is FQNNGV. The CDR3 length is 13 residues. The CDR3 region has the DNA TGTGCCAGCAGCTTGACGCGGGCAGAGACCCAGTACTTC. Translation: CASSLTRAETQYF. Using reference TRBV11-2 and TRBJ2-5 for the parts outside the CDR3, the full variable domain is EAGVAQSPRYKIIEKRQSVAFWCNPISGHATLYWYQQILGQGPKLLIQFQNNGVVDDSQLPKDRFSAERLKGVDSTLKIQPAKLEDSAVYLCASSLTRAETQYFGPGTRLLVL.

Note on this clonotype: A single base separates this from a much larger clone, so it may be a read error. The chain joins TRBV4-1 to TRBJ1-4; D not certain. Per germline, CDR1 MGHRA and CDR2 YSYEKL. The CDR3 runs to 15 residues. Here the CDR3 reads CANSQTPTTNEKLFF. The DNA of the CDR3 is TGCGCCAACAGCCAGACTCCCACAACTAATGAAAAACTGTTTTTT.

This chain joins TRBV12-3 or TRBV12-4 and TRBJ2-3; D uncertain. The closer fit of TRBJ1-5 to the DNA end suggests the J call may be wrong. This CDR3 is 13 amino acids long. CDR3 region: CASSSTERDTQHF. The CDR3, as DNA: TGTGCCAGCAGTTCCACCGAGAGAGATACGCAGCATTTT.

To note about this clonotype: The CDR3 does not close with the conserved phenylalanine or tryptophan, likely indicating a read error. The chain couples TRBV29-1 to TRBJ1-1; possibly TRBD1 for D (6 bases). Germline loops: CDR1 SQVTM, CDR2 ANQGSEA. CDR3 length: 14 amino acids. Trimming left V 0 bases short and J 4 bases short, with 12 bases between. The CDR3 sequence: CSVEDTGRVTEAFL. CDR3 in DNA: TGCAGCGTTGAAGATACAGGGAGGGTCACTGAAGCTTTCTTA.

Only one count was recorded for this clonotype. The rearrangement uses TRBV29-1 and TRBJ1-1; D is possibly TRBD1 (6 bases). The CDR3 contains 13 residues. V shed 4 bases and J shed 7 bases, with 16 bases lying between them. Germline V gene lookup returns CDR1 SQVTM and CDR2 ANQGSEA. CDR3 sequence: CSVVRGADIEAFF. CDR3 bases: TGCAGCGTTGTTCGGGGGGCGGACATTGAAGCTTTCTTT.

CDR3 DNA sequence: TGCAGTGCTAGAGTTGGGCGGGGGGGGGAGACCCAGTACTTC. Translated, it gives CSARVGRGGETQYF. The chain combines TRBV20-1 with TRBJ2-5; 9 bases agree with TRBD2. The CDR3 has 14 amino acids. Trimming cost V 1 base and J 5 bases; bases outside gene matches: 5. Germline V gene lookup returns CDR1 DFQATT and CDR2 SNEGSKA (reference sequence).

As regards this clonotype: This may come from a read error, since a much larger clone is one base off. The gene calls are TRBV6-6 and TRBJ2-1; D possibly corresponds to TRBD1 (6 bases). This CDR3 has 19 amino acids. Germline V gives CDR1 MNHNY, CDR2 SVGAGI (reference sequence). CDR3 coding DNA: TGTGCCACCAGTTATTATCAGGGGTCCCAGATGCTTCCCTACAATGAGCAGTTCTTC. Translation gives CATSYYQGSQMLPYNEQFF.

This clonotype occurred many times. The chain is built from TRBV29-1 and TRBJ2-3; 7 bases match TRBD2. Looked up from germline, CDR1 is SQVTM and CDR2 is ANQGSEA. V lost 5 bases and J lost 3; bases outside the gene matches: 2. There are 12 residues in the CDR3. The DNA for the CDR3 is TGCAGCGTTAGGCGGGAGACAGATACGCAGTATTTT. Its protein is CSVRRETDTQYF.

The chain joins TRBV10-2 to TRBJ2-7; the D gene is possibly TRBD1 (6 bases). The germline gives CDR1 WSHSY, CDR2 SAAADI. The CDR3 runs 15 residues. The CDR3 loop reads CVSRSDTGPYYEQYV. Written as DNA, the CDR3 is TGCGTCAGCAGATCCGACACAGGGCCTTACTACGAGCAGTACGTC.

This clonotype was recorded at least ten times. The chain carries TRBV6-6 and TRBJ2-7; TRBD2 is a possible D gene (5 bases). The ends were cut back, 6 bases at V and 3 bases at J, with 15 bases in the middle. CDR3 length: 14 residues. Germline V gives CDR1 MNHNY, CDR2 SVGAGI (reference sequence). The CDR3 DNA reads TGTGCCAGCAGACCCCCAGGCGCGGGCTACGAGCAGTACTTC. This encodes CASRPPGAGYEQYF.

About this clonotype: Mismatch with germline at one junction end may stem from a read error. V usage is TRBV6-2 or TRBV6-3 and J usage is TRBJ1-1; TRBD1 matches 8 bases. The CDR3 totals 14 residues. CDR1 and CDR2 (germline): MNHEY, SVGEGT. CDR3 bases: TGTGCCAGCATGATGGGACAGGCGAACACCGAAGCTTTCTTT. Translating it yields CASMMGQANTEAFF.

As for this clonotype: The junction differs from germline at one of its ends, possibly a read error. The CDR3 DNA reads TGTGGCAGCAGCTTAGCGGGGGGGCAGCGCAATGAGCAGTTTTTC. Its protein is CGSSLAGGQRNEQFF. The chain combines TRBV7-8 with TRBJ2-1, with 11 bases matching TRBD2. Germline CDR1 reads SGHVS; CDR2 reads FQNEAQ. The CDR3 has 15 amino acids. The full variable domain, in which reference TRBV7-8 and TRBJ2-1 provide the parts outside the CDR3, is GAGVSQSPRYKVAKRGQDVALRCDPISGHVSLFWYQQALGQGPEFLTYFQNEAQLDKSGLPSDRFFAERPEGSVSTLKIQRTQQEDSAVYLCGSSLAGGQRNEQFFGPGTRLTVL.

As to this clonotype: A junction end diverges from the germline sequence, so it may reflect a read error. The rearrangement joins TRBV5-4 to TRBJ2-2; 7 positions agree with TRBD1. The CDR3 covers 17 residues. Germline V gives CDR1 SGHNT, CDR2 YYREEE (reference sequence). CDR3 bases: TGTGCCGGCAGCTTGCAACCGGGACAGAGTAGCACCGGGGAGCTGTTTTTT. It yields the protein CAGSLQPGQSSTGELFF.